The sequence of this T cell receptor (beta chain) was determined in a study of T cells in tuberculosis. Study-wide points: Selection depended on which cryopreserved specimens were available.

Turning to this clone: Its antigen is not known.

Germline lookup yields CDR1 LNHDA and CDR2 SQIVND (reference sequence). The CDR3 is 16 amino acids. After removal of 2 bases from V and 5 bases from J, the junction contained 11 bases not matched to a gene. The table came from immunoSEQ multiplex PCR; TCRdb's copy has only in-frame clones and leaves some out. The table has about 7,700 clones, roughly 94% seen once. The chain uses TRBV19 and TRBJ2-5; TRBD2 matches at 7 bases. This TCR came from an adult with tuberculosis. Sequenced input: PBMCs. CDR3 region: CASSIFFGAGTETQYF. The CDR3 DNA reads as TGTGCCAGTAGTATATTCTTCGGAGCGGGGACGGAGACCCAGTACTTC.